These T cell receptor beta chains were read from a single sample in a study of control samples from healthy donors and cancer patients. Assay used: immunoSEQ multiplex PCR; TCRdb lists only in-frame clones, some missing. Found here are more than 50,000 clones, roughly 95% of them singletons; the top ten hold approximately 0.99%. The material sequenced was blood. Receptors originate from a woman between 18 and 29 years old in good health. CDR3s include the opening cysteine and the closing phenylalanine or tryptophan. The order of the fields is clone size, V gene, J gene, D gene, CDR3 DNA, CDR3 protein. A D gene is named only where the DNA matches it firmly. The listing skips clone size in some rows; elsewhere it reads once, few, many or a size class.

clone size: .
V gene: TRBV18
J gene: TRBJ1-6
D gene: .
CDR3 DNA: TGTGCCAGCTCACCACAGTCGTTCGTAGGAAGCTCCTATAATTCACCCCTCCACTTT
CDR3 protein: CASSPQSFVGSSYNSPLHF

clone size: .
V gene: TRBV7-9
J gene: TRBJ1-1
D gene: .
CDR3 DNA: TGTGCCAGCAGCTTAGAGAAAACTGAAGCTTTCTTT
CDR3 protein: CASSLEKTEAFF

clone size: .
V gene: TRBV9
J gene: TRBJ1-2
D gene: .
CDR3 DNA: TGTGCCAGCAGCGTAGTAGCCCCCCCGCCAGCTAACTATGGCTACACCTTC
CDR3 protein: CASSVVAPPPANYGYTF

clone size: .
V gene: TRBV6-2/TRBV6-3
J gene: TRBJ2-7
D gene: .
CDR3 DNA: TGTGCCAGCAGTTACTCTAGCGAGCAGTACTTC
CDR3 protein: CASSYSSEQYF

clone size: once
V gene: TRBV3-1/TRBV3-2
J gene: TRBJ2-3
D gene: .
CDR3 DNA: TGTGCCAGCAGCCAAGATGGGTGGTCGTGCACAGATACGCAGTATTTT
CDR3 protein: CASSQDGWSCTDTQYF

clone size: .
V gene: TRBV30
J gene: TRBJ2-1
D gene: TRBD2
CDR3 DNA: TGTGCCTGGAGCATGACTAGCGGGGTAAATGAGCAGTTCTTC
CDR3 protein: CAWSMTSGVNEQFF

clone size: .
V gene: TRBV7-8
J gene: TRBJ1-1
D gene: .
CDR3 DNA: TGTGCCAGCAGCTTTCAGGTGAACACTGAAGCTTTCTTT
CDR3 protein: CASSFQVNTEAFF

clone size: .
V gene: TRBV6-5
J gene: TRBJ2-7
D gene: TRBD1
CDR3 DNA: TGTGCCAGCAGTTATGGCAGGGGGAACGAGCAGTACTTC
CDR3 protein: CASSYGRGNEQYF

clone size: .
V gene: TRBV5-1
J gene: TRBJ2-2
D gene: TRBD1
CDR3 DNA: TGCGCCAGCAGCACCACAGGGGGCGTTTATACCGGGGAGCTGTTTTTT
CDR3 protein: CASSTTGGVYTGELFF

clone size: .
V gene: TRBV5-4
J gene: TRBJ1-1
D gene: TRBD1
CDR3 DNA: TGTGCCAGCAGACAAACAGGGGTGAACACTGAAGCTTTCTTT
CDR3 protein: CASRQTGVNTEAFF

clone size: .
V gene: TRBV19
J gene: TRBJ1-5
D gene: TRBD1
CDR3 DNA: TGTGCCAGTAGTAGACAGGGGTTCGATGGTCAGCCCCAGCATTTT
CDR3 protein: CASSRQGFDGQPQHF

clone size: .
V gene: TRBV9
J gene: TRBJ2-1
D gene: .
CDR3 DNA: TGTGCCAGCAGCGTAGCCCCCCCCGGGGGGCCTAACAATGAGCAGTTCTTC
CDR3 protein: CASSVAPPGGPNNEQFF

clone size: .
V gene: TRBV5-1
J gene: TRBJ1-3
D gene: .
CDR3 DNA: TGCGCCAGCAGCTTGGGACGGAACTCTGGAAACACCATATATTTT
CDR3 protein: CASSLGRNSGNTIYF

clone size: .
V gene: TRBV10-1
J gene: TRBJ1-5
D gene: TRBD1
CDR3 DNA: TGCGCCAGCAAGGAGACAGGGGATCAGCCCCAGCATTTT
CDR3 protein: CASKETGDQPQHF

clone size: .
V gene: TRBV3-1/TRBV3-2
J gene: TRBJ1-2
D gene: .
CDR3 DNA: TGTGCCAGCAGCCCCCGGACAGTTGGCGGCTACACCTTC
CDR3 protein: CASSPRTVGGYTF

clone size: .
V gene: TRBV28
J gene: TRBJ1-1
D gene: .
CDR3 DNA: TGTGCCAGCAGTGATGGGGGACTGACCAAAGAGGCAGCTTTCTTT
CDR3 protein: CASSDGGLTKEAAFF

clone size: .
V gene: TRBV5-4
J gene: TRBJ2-7
D gene: .
CDR3 DNA: TGTGCCAGCAGCTTGTGGGGGGCCAAAGGGGCTCTCGAGCAGTACTTC
CDR3 protein: CASSLWGAKGALEQYF

clone size: .
V gene: TRBV7-8
J gene: TRBJ2-2
D gene: .
CDR3 DNA: TGTGCTAGCAGCCCACGCGGGCCGGTTAACACCGGGGAGCTGTTTTTT
CDR3 protein: CASSPRGPVNTGELFF

clone size: .
V gene: TRBV5-5
J gene: TRBJ2-7
D gene: .
CDR3 DNA: TGTGCCAGCAGCACTCCGGGACACCCCACCTACGAGCAGTACTTC
CDR3 protein: CASSTPGHPTYEQYF

clone size: .
V gene: TRBV5-6
J gene: TRBJ2-2
D gene: TRBD1
CDR3 DNA: TGTGCCAGCAGCCCGGACAGGGGGCCTAACACCGGGGAGCTGTTTTTT
CDR3 protein: CASSPDRGPNTGELFF

clone size: .
V gene: TRBV18
J gene: TRBJ2-5
D gene: .
CDR3 DNA: TGTGCCAGCTCACCTGGGACGCCACAAGAGACCCAGTACTTC
CDR3 protein: CASSPGTPQETQYF

clone size: .
V gene: TRBV18
J gene: TRBJ2-1
D gene: .
CDR3 DNA: TGTGCCAGCTCCCCAAACCAAGACTCCAAGCAGTTCTTC
CDR3 protein: CASSPNQDSKQFF

clone size: once
V gene: TRBV29-1
J gene: TRBJ1-2
D gene: .
CDR3 DNA: TGCAGCGTTGATAAAGGAGTCTATGGCTACACCTTC
CDR3 protein: CSVDKGVYGYTF

clone size: few
V gene: TRBV29-1
J gene: TRBJ2-2
D gene: .
CDR3 DNA: TGCAGCGGTCGACACTCAGGTCTCACCGGGGAGCTGTTTTTT
CDR3 protein: CSGRHSGLTGELFF

clone size: .
V gene: TRBV6-5
J gene: TRBJ2-3
D gene: TRBD1
CDR3 DNA: TGTGCCACCGCCCAGGACAGGGGTCTGACAGATACGCAGTATTTT
CDR3 protein: CATAQDRGLTDTQYF

clone size: once
V gene: TRBV4-1
J gene: TRBJ2-1
D gene: TRBD1
CDR3 DNA: TGCGCCAGCAGCCAAACCGGGACAGGAGTCAATGAGCAGTTCTTC
CDR3 protein: CASSQTGTGVNEQFF

clone size: .
V gene: TRBV11-2
J gene: TRBJ1-1
D gene: .
CDR3 DNA: TGTGCCAGCAGCTTCATCCGGAACACTGAAGCTTTCTTT
CDR3 protein: CASSFIRNTEAFF

clone size: .
V gene: TRBV19
J gene: TRBJ2-1
D gene: TRBD1
CDR3 DNA: TGTGCCAGTAGATACGGGACAGCAGATGAGCAGTTCTTC
CDR3 protein: CASRYGTADEQFF

clone size: .
V gene: TRBV12-2
J gene: TRBJ1-2
D gene: .
CDR3 DNA: TGTGCAAGTCGCTGTGGACAGGGGAGAAATGGTGGCTACACCTTC
CDR3 protein: CASRCGQGRNGGYTF

clone size: .
V gene: TRBV6-6
J gene: TRBJ1-2
D gene: .
CDR3 DNA: TGTGCCAGCAGCCTTAACCTACAGGCGTGGCATGGCTACACCTTC
CDR3 protein: CASSLNLQAWHGYTF

clone size: .
V gene: TRBV5-4
J gene: TRBJ2-1
D gene: TRBD2
CDR3 DNA: TGTGCCAGCAGGGGCCGGCGGGGGGGCGCCAATGAGCAGTTCTTC
CDR3 protein: CASRGRRGGANEQFF

clone size: .
V gene: TRBV7-9
J gene: TRBJ1-1
D gene: .
CDR3 DNA: TGTGCCAGCAGCCCCACCCGAGCGAACACTGAAGCTTTCTTT
CDR3 protein: CASSPTRANTEAFF

clone size: once
V gene: TRBV7-2
J gene: TRBJ2-3
D gene: TRBD2
CDR3 DNA: TGTGCCAGCAGCTTAGGGACTAGATTCACAGATACGCAGTATTTT
CDR3 protein: CASSLGTRFTDTQYF

clone size: .
V gene: TRBV15
J gene: TRBJ1-3
D gene: .
CDR3 DNA: TGTGCCACCAGCAGAGGGGAGCTCCGGACCGGAAACACCATATATTTT
CDR3 protein: CATSRGELRTGNTIYF

clone size: .
V gene: TRBV5-1
J gene: TRBJ1-2
D gene: .
CDR3 DNA: TGCGCCAGCAGCTCCGGACCTAACTATGGCTACACCTTC
CDR3 protein: CASSSGPNYGYTF

clone size: .
V gene: TRBV30
J gene: TRBJ1-2
D gene: .
CDR3 DNA: TGTGCCTGGACCTTGGGCTTCTATGGCTACACCTTC
CDR3 protein: CAWTLGFYGYTF

clone size: .
V gene: TRBV7-9
J gene: TRBJ1-2
D gene: TRBD1
CDR3 DNA: TGTGCCAGCAGCTCCGGGACAGGGGCCTATGGCTACACCTTC
CDR3 protein: CASSSGTGAYGYTF

clone size: .
V gene: TRBV5-1
J gene: TRBJ2-2
D gene: TRBD1
CDR3 DNA: TGCGCCAGCAGACTAGCAGGGACAGGGTCCGGGGAGCTGTTTTTT
CDR3 protein: CASRLAGTGSGELFF

clone size: .
V gene: TRBV9
J gene: TRBJ1-1
D gene: .
CDR3 DNA: TGTGCCAGCAGCGCCAGTATTCAGGGAAGCACTGAAGCTTTCTTT
CDR3 protein: CASSASIQGSTEAFF

clone size: .
V gene: TRBV5-1
J gene: TRBJ1-2
D gene: .
CDR3 DNA: TGCGCCAGCAGTCCCCAGGGAGCTAACTATGGCTACACCTTC
CDR3 protein: CASSPQGANYGYTF